This T cell receptor (beta chain) was documented in a study of blood T cell repertoires in COVID-19. Study background: Spain, Italy and the United States supplied samples that represented acute and convalescent COVID-19. In each case, the material was cDNA or gDNA derived from T cells, B-cell-depleted T cells, or PBMCs.

CDR3 length equals 15 residues. With 5 bases removed from V and 4 bases from J, the gap between germline ends came to 18 bases. Looked up from germline, CDR1 is SGHRS and CDR2 is YFSETQ. The sample holds a few counts of this clone. Repertoires were generated with immunoSEQ multiplex PCR, while TCRdb's copy carries only in-frame clones and drops some. This table holds a few hundred thousand clones, 65% to 90% found once. Material for sequencing was peripheral blood. The TCR originated in a human donor in a cohort sampled during active COVID-19. The J gene is TRBJ1-2, the V gene TRBV5-1, with TRBD1 as a possible D gene (5 bases). The CDR3 DNA is TGCGCCAGCAGGCCAGAAGGGGCCCCTAGCTATGGCTACACCTTC. Protein sequence: CASRPEGAPSYGYTF.